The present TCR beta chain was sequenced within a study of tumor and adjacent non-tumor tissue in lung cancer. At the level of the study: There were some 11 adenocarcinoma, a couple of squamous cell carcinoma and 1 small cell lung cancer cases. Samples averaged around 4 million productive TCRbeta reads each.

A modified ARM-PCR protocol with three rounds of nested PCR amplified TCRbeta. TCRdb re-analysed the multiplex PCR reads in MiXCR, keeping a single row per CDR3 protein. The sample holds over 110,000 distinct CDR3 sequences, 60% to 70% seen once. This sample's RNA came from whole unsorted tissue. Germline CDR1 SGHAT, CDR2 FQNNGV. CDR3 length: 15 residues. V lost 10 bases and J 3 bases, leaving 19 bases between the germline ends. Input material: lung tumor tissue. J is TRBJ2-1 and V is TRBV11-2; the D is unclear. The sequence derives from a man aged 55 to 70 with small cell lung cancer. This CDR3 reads CANSLDRGDYNEQFF. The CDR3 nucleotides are TGTGCCAACAGTTTAGATCGAGGCGACTACAATGAGCAGTTCTTC.